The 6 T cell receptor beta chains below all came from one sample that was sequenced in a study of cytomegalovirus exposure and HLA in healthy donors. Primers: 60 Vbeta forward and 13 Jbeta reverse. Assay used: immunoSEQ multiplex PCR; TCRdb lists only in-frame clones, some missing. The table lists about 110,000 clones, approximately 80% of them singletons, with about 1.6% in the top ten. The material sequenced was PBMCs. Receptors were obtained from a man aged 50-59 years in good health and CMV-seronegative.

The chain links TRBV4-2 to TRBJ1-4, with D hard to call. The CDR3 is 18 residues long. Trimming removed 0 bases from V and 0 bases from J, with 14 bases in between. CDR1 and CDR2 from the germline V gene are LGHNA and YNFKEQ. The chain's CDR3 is CASSQEGTVRATNEKLFF. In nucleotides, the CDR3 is TGTGCCAGCAGCCAAGAGGGTACAGTGAGAGCAACTAATGAAAAACTGTTTTTT.

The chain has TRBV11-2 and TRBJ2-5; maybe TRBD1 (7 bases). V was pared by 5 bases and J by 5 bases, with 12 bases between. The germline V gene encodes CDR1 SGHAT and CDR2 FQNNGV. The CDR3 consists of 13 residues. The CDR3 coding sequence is TGTGCCAGCAGCCAATCAGGGGGGGAGACCCAGTACTTC. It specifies CASSQSGGETQYF.

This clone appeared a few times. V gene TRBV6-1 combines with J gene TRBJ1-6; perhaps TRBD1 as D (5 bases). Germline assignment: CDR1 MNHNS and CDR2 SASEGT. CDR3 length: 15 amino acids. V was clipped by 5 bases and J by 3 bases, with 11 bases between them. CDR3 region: CASSRNRFYNSPLHF. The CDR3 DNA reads TGTGCCAGCAGTCGTAACAGGTTCTATAATTCACCCCTCCACTTT.

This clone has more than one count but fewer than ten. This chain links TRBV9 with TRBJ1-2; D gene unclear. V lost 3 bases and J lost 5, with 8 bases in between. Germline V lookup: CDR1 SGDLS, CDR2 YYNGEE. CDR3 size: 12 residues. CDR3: CASSASEYGYTF. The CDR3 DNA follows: TGTGCCAGCAGCGCCTCCGAGTATGGCTACACCTTC.

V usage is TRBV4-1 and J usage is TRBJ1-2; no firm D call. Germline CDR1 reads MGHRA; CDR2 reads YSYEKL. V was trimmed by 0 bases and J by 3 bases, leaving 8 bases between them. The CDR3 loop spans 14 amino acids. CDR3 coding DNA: TGCGCCAGCAGCCAAGATCTGCGGGACTATGGCTACACCTTC. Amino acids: CASSQDLRDYGYTF.

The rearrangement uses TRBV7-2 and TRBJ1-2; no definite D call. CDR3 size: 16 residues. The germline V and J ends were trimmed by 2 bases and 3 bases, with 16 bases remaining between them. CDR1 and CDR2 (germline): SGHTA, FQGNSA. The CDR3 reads CASSLSPALLDYGYTF. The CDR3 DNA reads TGTGCCAGCAGCTTAAGCCCCGCTCTATTGGACTATGGCTACACCTTC.